The 6 T cell receptor beta chains below were found in one sample sequenced in a study of blood T cells in healthy people across ages. A second PCR of about 7 to 11 cycles used a sample-barcoded 5' primer and a J-beta primer mix. TCRdb reprocessed the 5' RACE reads with MiXCR, giving one entry per CDR3 protein. Counted here are 700,000 to 850,000 distinct CDR3 sequences, 40% to 65% occurring once; the ten biggest clones make up roughly 37%. What was sequenced was blood. These receptors were collected from a man older than 75 in good health.

V gene TRBV12-5 combines with J gene TRBJ1-3; D is ambiguous. CDR3 length: 18 amino acids. Per germline, CDR1 LGHNT and CDR2 FRNRAP. The V and J ends lost 0 bases and 0 bases respectively, with 15 bases between them. The CDR3 DNA sequence: TGTGCTAGTGGTTTGGTCGGCAGACTTTCTCCCTCTGGAAACACCATATATTTT. Protein: CASGLVGRLSPSGNTIYF.

This clonotype was counted only a few times. This chain uses TRBV10-3 with TRBJ2-3; 12 bases agree with TRBD2. Germline CDR1 and CDR2: ENHRY and SYGVKD. There are 14 residues in the CDR3. V dropped 9 bases and J dropped 4; count of bases not matched to a gene: 5. CDR3 nucleotides: TGTGCCATTGCTAGCGGGAGGGTTCCAGATACGCAGTATTTT. Translation: CAIASGRVPDTQYF.

This clonotype was found a few times. The chain combines TRBV20-1 with TRBJ2-3; D unclear. V shed 1 base and J shed 4 bases, with 6 bases lying between them. Germline CDR1 reads DFQATT; CDR2 reads SNEGSKA (reference sequence). CDR3 length: 12 amino acids. The CDR3: CSARGVADTQYF. CDR3 coding DNA: TGCAGTGCTAGAGGAGTGGCAGATACGCAGTATTTT.

Many counts were recorded for this clonotype. The V gene is TRBV5-1, the J gene TRBJ2-1, with D perhaps matching TRBD2 (6 bases). V lost 0 bases, J lost 9 bases, and 13 bases lay in between. The CDR3 runs 14 residues. CDR1 is SGHRS, CDR2 YFSETQ, per germline. CDR3: CASSLGRETGEQFF. DNA for the CDR3: TGCGCCAGCAGCTTGGGACGGGAGACGGGTGAGCAGTTCTTC.

This clonotype was seen a few times. One end of the junction does not line up with germline, which may come from a read error. The DNA of the CDR3 is TGTGCTAGCAGCCGGACTAGCGGGAGGCCCACAGATACGCAGTATTTT. Its protein is CASSRTSGRPTDTQYF. The V and J genes are TRBV7-7 and TRBJ2-3; 14 bases line up with TRBD2. This CDR3 is 16 amino acids long. The germline gives CDR1 SSHAT, CDR2 FNYEAQ (reference sequence).

For this clonotype: One end of the junction varies from germline; a read error may be responsible. The chain uses TRBV5-6 and TRBJ2-3; D not certain. CDR1 SGHDT and CDR2 YYEEEE come from the germline V gene. The CDR3 has 12 residues. This CDR3 reads CASTLSSNTQYF. For the CDR3, the DNA is TGTGCCAGCACCTTGTCTTCAAATACGCAGTATTTT.